This T cell receptor beta chain was recovered during a study of blood T cell repertoires in COVID-19. Whole-study context: Sites across the United States, Italy and Spain contributed samples from acute and convalescent COVID-19.

How the authors handled the data: Estimated nucleated cell counts came from reference gene primer amplification. Using immunoSEQ multiplex PCR, the repertoire was profiled, and TCRdb retains in-frame clones only, with some absent. V, J and clone size reflect that table, while D and trimming were determined from the DNA. The sample gives around 430,000 clones, approximately 88% of which show up once; roughly 12% is in the top ten. Trimming stripped 3 bases from V and 4 bases from J, with 5 bases between. The CDR3 totals 12 residues. The chain recombines TRBV12-3 or TRBV12-4 with TRBJ2-3; D is ambiguous. This clonotype was obtained from a woman aged 50 to 65 with COVID-19, enrolled during active disease. Sequencing used peripheral blood. CDR3 coding DNA: TGTGCCAGCAGTTTGAACTCAGATACGCAGTATTTT. The encoded protein is CASSLNSDTQYF.